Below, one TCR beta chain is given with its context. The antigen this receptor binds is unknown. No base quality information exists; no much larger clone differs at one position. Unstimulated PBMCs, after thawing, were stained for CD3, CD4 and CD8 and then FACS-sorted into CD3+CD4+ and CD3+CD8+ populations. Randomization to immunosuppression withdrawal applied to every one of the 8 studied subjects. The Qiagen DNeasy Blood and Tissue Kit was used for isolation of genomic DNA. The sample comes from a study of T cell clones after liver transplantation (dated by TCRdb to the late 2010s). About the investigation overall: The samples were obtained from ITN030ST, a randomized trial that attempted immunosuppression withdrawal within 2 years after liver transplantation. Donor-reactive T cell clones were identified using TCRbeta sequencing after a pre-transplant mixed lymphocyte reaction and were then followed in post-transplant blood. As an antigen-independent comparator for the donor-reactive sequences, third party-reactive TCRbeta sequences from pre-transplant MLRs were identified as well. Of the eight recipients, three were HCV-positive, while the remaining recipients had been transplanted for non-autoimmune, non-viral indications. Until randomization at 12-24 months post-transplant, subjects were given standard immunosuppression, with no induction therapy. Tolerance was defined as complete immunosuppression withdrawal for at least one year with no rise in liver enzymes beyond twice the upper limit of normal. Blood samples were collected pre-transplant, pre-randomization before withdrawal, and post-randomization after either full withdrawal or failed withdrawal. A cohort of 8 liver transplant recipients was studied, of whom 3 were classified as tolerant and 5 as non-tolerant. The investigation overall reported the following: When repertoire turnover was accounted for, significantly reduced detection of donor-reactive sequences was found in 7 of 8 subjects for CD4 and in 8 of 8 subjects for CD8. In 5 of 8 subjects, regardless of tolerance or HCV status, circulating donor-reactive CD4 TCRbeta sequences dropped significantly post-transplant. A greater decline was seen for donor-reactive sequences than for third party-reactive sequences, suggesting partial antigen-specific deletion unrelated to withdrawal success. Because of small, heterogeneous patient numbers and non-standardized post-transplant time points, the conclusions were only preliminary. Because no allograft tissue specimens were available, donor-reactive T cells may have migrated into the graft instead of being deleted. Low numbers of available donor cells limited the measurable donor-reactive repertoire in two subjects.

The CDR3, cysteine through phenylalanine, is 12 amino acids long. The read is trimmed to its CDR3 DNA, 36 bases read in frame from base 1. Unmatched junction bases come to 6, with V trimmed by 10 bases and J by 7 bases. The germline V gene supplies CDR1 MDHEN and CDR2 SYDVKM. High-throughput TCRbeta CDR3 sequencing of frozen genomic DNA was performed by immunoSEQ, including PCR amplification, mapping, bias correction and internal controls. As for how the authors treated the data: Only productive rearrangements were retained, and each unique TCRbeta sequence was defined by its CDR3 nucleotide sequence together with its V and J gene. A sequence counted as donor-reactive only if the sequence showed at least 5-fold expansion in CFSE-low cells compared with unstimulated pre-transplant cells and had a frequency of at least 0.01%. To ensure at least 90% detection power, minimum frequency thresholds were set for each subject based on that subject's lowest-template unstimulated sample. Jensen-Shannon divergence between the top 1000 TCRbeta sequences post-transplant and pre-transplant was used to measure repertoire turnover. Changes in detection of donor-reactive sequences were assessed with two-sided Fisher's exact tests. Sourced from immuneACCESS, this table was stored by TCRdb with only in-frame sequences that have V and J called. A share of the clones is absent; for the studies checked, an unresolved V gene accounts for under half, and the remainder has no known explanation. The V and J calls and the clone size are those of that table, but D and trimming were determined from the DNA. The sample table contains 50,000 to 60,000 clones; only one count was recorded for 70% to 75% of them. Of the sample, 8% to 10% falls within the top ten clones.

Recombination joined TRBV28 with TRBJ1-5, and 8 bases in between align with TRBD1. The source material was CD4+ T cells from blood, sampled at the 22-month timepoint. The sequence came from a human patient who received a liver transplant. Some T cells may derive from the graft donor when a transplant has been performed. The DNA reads TGTGCCACCTCAGGGGGCGAACAGCCCCAGCATTTT. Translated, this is CATSGGEQPQHF.